The 7 T cell receptor beta chains listed next were all sequenced from one sample in a study of blood T cell repertoires in COVID-19 (dated by TCRdb to 2019 to 2021). Receptors were amplified or captured by the immunoSEQ multiplex PCR assay. The immuneACCESS repertoire file appears here via TCRdb, limited to in-frame rearrangements. These files lack a portion of the clones; in checked studies, under half of the deficit traces to unresolved V genes, and the cause of the others is not known. The sample table lists 110,000 to 150,000 clones, roughly 87% of them with a count of one. The ten top clones hold roughly 1.9% of the sample. Sequencing was done on a sample of peripheral blood. Receptor source: an older man with acute or convalescent COVID-19.

The chain employs TRBV20-1 and TRBJ2-4; 7 bases fit TRBD1. The germline V gene has CDR1 DFQATT and CDR2 SNEGSKA (reference sequence). With V trimmed by 3 bases and J by 8 bases, 10 bases remained unmatched. The CDR3 is 14 amino acids. This CDR3 reads CSASRQGVQHIQYF. The DNA of the CDR3 is TGCAGTGCTAGTCGGCAGGGGGTTCAACACATTCAGTACTTC.

The gene calls are TRBV28 and TRBJ2-3; 8 bases match TRBD2. V shed 5 bases and J 1 base; nucleotides not matched to a gene: 14. The CDR3 covers 18 residues. CDR1 and CDR2 (germline): MDHEN, SYDVKM. CDR3 DNA: TGTGCCAGCAGTACACGTTATAAGAGCGGGAGTGGCACAGATACGCAGTATTTT. It codes for CASSTRYKSGSGTDTQYF. Together with reference TRBV28 and TRBJ2-3, the CDR3 gives the full variable domain: DVKVTQSSRYLVKRTGEKVFLECVQDMDHENMFWYRQDPGLGLRLIYFSYDVKMKEKGDIPEGYSVSREKKERFSLILESASTNQTSMYLCASSTRYKSGSGTDTQYFGPGTRLTVL.

The chain carries TRBV9 and TRBJ2-3; perhaps TRBD2 as D (6 bases). Trimming removed 4 bases at V and 2 bases at J, with 11 bases between. Germline CDR1 is SGDLS and CDR2 is YYNGEE. CDR3 length: 14 residues. CDR3 in DNA: TGTGCCAGCAGCTTGGCGGGGACCACAGATACGCAGTATTTT. It yields the protein CASSLAGTTDTQYF.

CDR3 sequence: CASSYRTGSQETQYF. The CDR3 DNA is TGTGCCAGCAGTTACAGGACAGGGAGCCAAGAGACCCAGTACTTC. V and J are TRBV6-5 and TRBJ2-5; 8 bases match TRBD1. The CDR3 totals 15 residues. Germline loops: CDR1 MNHEY, CDR2 SVGAGI. V shed 2 bases, J shed 1 base, and the junction held 3 bases outside the gene matches.

The V gene is TRBV9, the J gene TRBJ2-5; TRBD2 might be the D (7 bases). CDR1 SGDLS and CDR2 YYNGEE come from the germline V gene. The V and J ends lost 3 bases and 3 bases respectively, with 18 bases between them. The CDR3 totals 16 residues. CDR3 in DNA: TGTGCCAGCAGCGGAGAACAAAGGGGGGGCAAAGAGACCCAGTACTTC. Its protein product is CASSGEQRGGKETQYF.

This sequence joins TRBV19 and TRBJ1-5; D is ambiguous. Trimming left V 1 base short and J 5 bases short, with 12 bases between. Per germline, CDR1 LNHDA and CDR2 SQIVND (reference sequence). The CDR3 runs 15 residues. The CDR3 DNA reads TGTGCCAGTAGTATAGGCGGAGCAGCCGATCAGCCCCAGCATTTT. Encoded protein: CASSIGGAADQPQHF.

The chain is built from TRBV11-2 and TRBJ1-1; 7 bases match TRBD1. Germline V gene sequence: CDR1 SGHAT, CDR2 FQNNGV. With V trimmed by 8 bases and J by 2 bases, 5 bases remained unmatched. The CDR3 has 13 amino acids. Written as DNA, the CDR3 is TGTGCCAGCCGCCAGGGGGGAAACACTGAAGCTTTCTTT. This translates into CASRQGGNTEAFF.